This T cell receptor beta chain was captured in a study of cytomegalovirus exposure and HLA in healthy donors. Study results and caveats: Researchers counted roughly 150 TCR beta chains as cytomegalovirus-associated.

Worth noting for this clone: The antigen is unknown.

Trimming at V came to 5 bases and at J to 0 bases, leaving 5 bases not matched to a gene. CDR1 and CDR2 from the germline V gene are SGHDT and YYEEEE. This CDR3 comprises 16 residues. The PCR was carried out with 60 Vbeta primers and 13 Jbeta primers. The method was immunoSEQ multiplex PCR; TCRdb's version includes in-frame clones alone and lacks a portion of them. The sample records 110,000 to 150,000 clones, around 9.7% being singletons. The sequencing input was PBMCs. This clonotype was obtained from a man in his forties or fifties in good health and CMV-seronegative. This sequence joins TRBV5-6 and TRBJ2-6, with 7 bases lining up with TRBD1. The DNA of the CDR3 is TGTGCCAGCAGTAACCCAGGGGGCTCTGGGGCCAACGTCCTGACTTTC. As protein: CASSNPGGSGANVLTF.